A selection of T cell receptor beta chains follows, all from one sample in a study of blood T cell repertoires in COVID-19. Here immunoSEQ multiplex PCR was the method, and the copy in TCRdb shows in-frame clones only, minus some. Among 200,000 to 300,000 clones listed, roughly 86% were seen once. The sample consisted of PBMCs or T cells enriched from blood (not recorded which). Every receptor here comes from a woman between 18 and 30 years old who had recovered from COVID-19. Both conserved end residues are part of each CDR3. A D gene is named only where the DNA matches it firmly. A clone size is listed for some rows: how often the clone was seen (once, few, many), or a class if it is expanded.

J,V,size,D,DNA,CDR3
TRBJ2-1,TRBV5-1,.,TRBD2,TGCGCCAGCAGCTCTCCCCTAGCGGGGGGGTTTTACAATGAGCAGTTCTTC,CASSSPLAGGFYNEQFF
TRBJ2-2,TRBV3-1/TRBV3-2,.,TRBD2,TGTGCCAGCAGCCAGCTAGCGGGATCAGCCGGGGAGCTGTTTTTT,CASSQLAGSAGELFF
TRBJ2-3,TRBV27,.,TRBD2,TGTGCCAGCAGTTCCGGACTAGCGGGAGTTCATACGCAGTATTTT,CASSSGLAGVHTQYF
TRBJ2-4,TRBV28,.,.,TGTGCCACCTCCCCCAGGGGCCCCATAAACATTCAGTACTTC,CATSPRGPINIQYF
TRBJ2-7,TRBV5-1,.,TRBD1,TGCGCCAGCAGCCAGGGGGACAGGGGCCACGAGCAGTACTTC,CASSQGDRGHEQYF
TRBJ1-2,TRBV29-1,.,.,TGCAGCGTTGAAGATCGGAGTGCTTACTATGGCTACACCTTC,CSVEDRSAYYGYTF
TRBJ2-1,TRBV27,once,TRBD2,TGTGCCAGCAGTCCCGGGACTAGCGGAAACAATGAGCAGTTCTTC,CASSPGTSGNNEQFF
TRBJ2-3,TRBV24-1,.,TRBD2,TGTGCCACCAGTGATTTCGGGCTAGCGGGAGCATCTACGCAGTATTTT,CATSDFGLAGASTQYF
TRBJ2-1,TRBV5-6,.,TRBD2,TGTGCCAGCAGCTCTTTAGCGGGACGACATTATGATGAGCAGTTCTTC,CASSSLAGRHYDEQFF
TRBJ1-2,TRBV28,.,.,TGTGCCAGCAGTTTATTATGGGCAGGGCTCGGCTATGGCTACACCTTC,CASSLLWAGLGYGYTF
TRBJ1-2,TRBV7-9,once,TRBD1,TGTGCCAGCAGCTTACTCTCTGGGACAGGGAATGGCTACACCTTC,CASSLLSGTGNGYTF
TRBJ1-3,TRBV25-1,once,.,TGTGCCAGTAGCCTTGATGGAAACACCATATATTTT,CASSLDGNTIYF
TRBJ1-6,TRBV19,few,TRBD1,TGTGCCAGTAGTGGGACAGGGGGACCCTATAATTCACCCCTCCACTTT,CASSGTGGPYNSPLHF
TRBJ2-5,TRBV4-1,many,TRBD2,TGCGCCAGCAGCCATTTAGCGGGGGGGGAGACCCAGTACTTC,CASSHLAGGETQYF
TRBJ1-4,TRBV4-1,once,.,TGCGCCAGCAGCCAAGTCACTGAGGGGGTGAATGAAAAACTGTTTTTT,CASSQVTEGVNEKLFF
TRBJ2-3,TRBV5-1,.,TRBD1,TGCGCCAGCAGCTTAGGACAGGGGAGTTCGGTAGATACGCAGTATTTT,CASSLGQGSSVDTQYF
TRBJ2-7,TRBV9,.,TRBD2,TGTGCCAGCAGCGTGACTAGCGGGTGGGCCTACGAGCAGTACTTC,CASSVTSGWAYEQYF
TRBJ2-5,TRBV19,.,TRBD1,TGTGCCAGTAGTTCAGGGACAGAAGAGACCCAGTACTTC,CASSSGTEETQYF
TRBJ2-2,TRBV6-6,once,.,TGTGCCAGCAGTGACAAGCCCTTCGGGGAGCTGTTTTTT,CASSDKPFGELFF
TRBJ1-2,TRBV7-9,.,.,TGTGCCAGCAGCGCGAATACTAACTATGGCTACACCTTC,CASSANTNYGYTF
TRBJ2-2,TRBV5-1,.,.,TGCGCCAGCAGCGTTGTCGGGTTAACGGCCGGGGAGCTGTTTTTT,CASSVVGLTAGELFF
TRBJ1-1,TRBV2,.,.,TGTGCCAGCAGTCAAGGGACTTCGTGGTCTTTCTTT,CASSQGTSWSFF
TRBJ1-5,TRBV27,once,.,TGTGCCAGCAGTTTTGAGCGGTCTAGCAATCAGCCCCAGCATTTT,CASSFERSSNQPQHF
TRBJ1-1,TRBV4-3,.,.,TGCGCCAGCAGCCAAGAAGGATGGGGTACAGGCACTGAAGCTTTCTTT,CASSQEGWGTGTEAFF
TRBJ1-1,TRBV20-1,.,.,TGCAGTGCTAGTAGCCGGGACACTAGATTGATGAACACTGAAGCTTTCTTT,CSASSRDTRLMNTEAFF
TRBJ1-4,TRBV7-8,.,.,TGTGCCAGCAGCTCGGCAGGGGAAAGTAGGGAAAAACTGTTTTTT,CASSSAGESREKLFF
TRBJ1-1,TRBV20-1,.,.,TGCAGTGCTAAGAGGGACACTGAAGCTTTCTTT,CSAKRDTEAFF
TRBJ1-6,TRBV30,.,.,TGTGCCTGGAGTCGAGGGTTTCCCCCACACTTT,CAWSRGFPPHF
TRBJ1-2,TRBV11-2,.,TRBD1,TGTGCCAGCAGCTTAAACGGGGACAGGGGGCTGCATGGCTACACCTTC,CASSLNGDRGLHGYTF
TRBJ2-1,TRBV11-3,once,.,TGTGCCAGCAGCTTAGTTGTGACAGGTTACAATGAGCAGTTCTTC,CASSLVVTGYNEQFF
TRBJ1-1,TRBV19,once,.,TGTGCCAGTAGGGCTCCCGACGGAGGGTTGTCGGCTTTCTTT,CASRAPDGGLSAFF
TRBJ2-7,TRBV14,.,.,TGTGCCAGCAGCCAATTCGCGGGGCTGAAGTCCTACGAGCAGTACTTC,CASSQFAGLKSYEQYF
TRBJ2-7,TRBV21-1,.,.,TGTGCCAGCAGCAAATCCAGTGAGGGATTCTACGAGCAGTACTTC,CASSKSSEGFYEQYF
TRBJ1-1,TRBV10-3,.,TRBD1,TGTGCCATCAGTGACCCCGGGGACAGAATGAACACTGAAGCTTTCTTT,CAISDPGDRMNTEAFF
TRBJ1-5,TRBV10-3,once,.,TGTGCCATCAGTGGGTCTCCAACCGGGGGGACGCAGCCCCAGCATTTT,CAISGSPTGGTQPQHF
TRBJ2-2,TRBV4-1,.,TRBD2,TGCGCCAGCAGCCAAGAGGCGTCGGGCGGGAGTTTATACACCGGGGAGCTGTTTTTT,CASSQEASGGSLYTGELFF
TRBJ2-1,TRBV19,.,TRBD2,TGTGCCACGCGGACTAGCGGGAGGGCCCGTGGGGCCAATGAGCAGTTCTTC,CATRTSGRARGANEQFF
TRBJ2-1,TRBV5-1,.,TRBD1,TGCGCCAGCAGCCAAAGACAGGGATCTTACAATGAGCAGTTCTTC,CASSQRQGSYNEQFF
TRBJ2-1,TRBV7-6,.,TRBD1,TGTGCCAGCAGCACCCTGACAGGGGGCCAGTACAATGAGCAGTTCTTC,CASSTLTGGQYNEQFF
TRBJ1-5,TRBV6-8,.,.,TGCCTTGAAAAGGGGCTTGAAAATCAGCCTCAGCATTTT,CLEKGLENQPQHF
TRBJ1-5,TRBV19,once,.,TGTGCCAGTAGTGCATTACAGTACCAGCCCCAGCATTTT,CASSALQYQPQHF
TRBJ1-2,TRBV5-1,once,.,TGCGCCAGCAGCTCAGCGGAATATGGCTACACCTTC,CASSSAEYGYTF
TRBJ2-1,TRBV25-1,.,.,TGTGCCAGCAGTGAATTATCAGGGAATGAGCAGTTCTTC,CASSELSGNEQFF
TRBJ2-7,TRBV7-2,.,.,TGTGCCAGCAGCTTTAGCGGAGGATACGAGCAGTACTTC,CASSFSGGYEQYF
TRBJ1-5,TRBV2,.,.,TGTGCCAGCAGTGAAATAGGGCAGGGGAATCAGCCCCAGCATTTT,CASSEIGQGNQPQHF
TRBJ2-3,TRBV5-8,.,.,TGTGCCAGCAGCTACAGCGGAAGCACAGATACGCAGTATTTT,CASSYSGSTDTQYF
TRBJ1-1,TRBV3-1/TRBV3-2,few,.,TGTGCCAGCAGCCAAGAACCGGCAGGGCACACTGAAGCTTTCTTT,CASSQEPAGHTEAFF
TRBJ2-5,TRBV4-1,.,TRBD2,TGCGCCAGCAGCCAAGCCAGCGGGGGACAAGAGACCCAGTACTTC,CASSQASGGQETQYF
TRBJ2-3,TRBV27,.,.,TGTGCCAGCAGTTACAGAGATACGCAGTATTTT,CASSYRDTQYF
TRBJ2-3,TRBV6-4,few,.,TGTGCCAGCAGTGATTCCCCTGGGCAGACAGATACGCAGTATTTT,CASSDSPGQTDTQYF
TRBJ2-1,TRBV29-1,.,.,TGCAGCGCCACACCTCTCCTCCATGAGCAGTTCTTC,CSATPLLHEQFF
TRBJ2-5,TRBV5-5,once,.,TGTGCCAGCAGCTTGGCCGAGGGCCAAGAGACCCAGTACTTC,CASSLAEGQETQYF
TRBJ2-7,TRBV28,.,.,TGTGCCATCGGGGAAAGCTCCTACGAGCAGTACTTC,CAIGESSYEQYF
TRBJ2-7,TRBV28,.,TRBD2,TGTGCCAGCAGTGACTCACTAGCGGGAGCGCGCGAGCAGTACTTC,CASSDSLAGAREQYF
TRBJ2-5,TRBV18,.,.,TGTGCCAGCTCACCACAGGGGCAAGAGACCCAGTACTTC,CASSPQGQETQYF